A single sample gave rise to the 26 T cell receptor beta chains below, sequenced in a study of blood T cell repertoires in COVID-19. Libraries were prepared by immunoSEQ multiplex PCR; TCRdb keeps only in-frame clonotypes and omits some of them. Of about 200,000 clones listed, about 85% are singletons. The material sequenced was PBMCs or T cells enriched from blood (not recorded which). The receptors were sampled from a man in his forties or fifties who had recovered from COVID-19.

V gene TRBV18 combines with J gene TRBJ2-7, with 7 bases identical to TRBD2. The CDR3 covers 14 residues. Germline CDR1 and CDR2: KGHSH and LQKENI. The V gene end was trimmed by 5 bases and the J gene end by 4 bases; junction bases not matched to a gene: 8. The CDR3 spells CASSLGTTDYEQYF. CDR3 in DNA: TGTGCCAGCTCATTAGGGACTACCGATTACGAGCAGTACTTC.

A single count supports this clone. V usage is TRBV30 and J usage is TRBJ1-2, with D possibly TRBD1 on 5 matching bases. CDR3 length: 13 residues. Germline V gene sequence: CDR1 GTSNPN, CDR2 SVGIG (reference sequence). With 1 base removed from V and 5 bases from J, the gap between germline ends came to 11 bases. This CDR3 is CAWSDSGLYGYTF. The DNA of the CDR3 is TGTGCCTGGAGTGACTCGGGACTATATGGCTACACCTTC.

The chain's CDR3 is CAWDETGVISGNTIYF. CDR3 DNA sequence: TGTGCCTGGGATGAGACAGGGGTTATCTCCGGAAACACCATATATTTT. V and J are TRBV30 and TRBJ1-3; TRBD1 matches 8 bases. The CDR3 extends over 16 amino acids. Unmatched junction bases numbered 13, after V lost 5 bases and J lost 4 bases. Germline-derived CDR1 and CDR2 are GTSNPN and SVGIG (reference sequence).

The V gene is TRBV7-3, the J gene TRBJ2-6; the D gene is possibly TRBD1 (6 bases). Per the germline V gene, CDR1 is SGHTA and CDR2 is FQGTGA. V was shortened by 4 bases and J by 3 bases, with 10 bases between the two germline ends. This CDR3 comprises 15 residues. The CDR3 nucleotides read TGTGCCAGCAGCTCGACAGGATATGGGGCCAACGTCCTGACTTTC. Its protein product is CASSSTGYGANVLTF. Complete variable domain (other parts from reference TRBV7-3 and TRBJ2-6): GAGVSQTPSNKVTEKGKYVELRCDPISGHTALYWYRQSLGQGPEFLIYFQGTGAADDSGLPNDRFFAVRPEGSVSTLKIQRTERGDSAVYLCASSSTGYGANVLTFGAGSRLTVL.

The V and J genes are TRBV5-1 and TRBJ1-1, with 8 bases lining up with TRBD1. The CDR3 is 15 amino acids. After removal of 1 base from V and 1 base from J, the junction contained 3 bases not matched to a gene. CDR1 and CDR2 from the germline V gene are SGHRS and YFSETQ. CDR3 loop: CASSLRTGPNTEAFF. DNA for the CDR3: TGCGCCAGCAGCTTGCGGACAGGGCCGAACACTGAAGCTTTCTTT.

The chain links TRBV5-5 to TRBJ2-5; tentatively, D is TRBD2 (6 bases). Germline lookup yields CDR1 SGHKS and CDR2 YYEKEE (reference sequence). V lost 3 bases, J lost 4 bases, and 22 bases lay in between. There are 17 residues in the CDR3. The CDR3 coding sequence is TGTGCCAGCAGCTGGGGGATCCGGGACGCGGGATTAGAGACCCAGTACTTC. Translating it yields CASSWGIRDAGLETQYF.

The DNA of the CDR3 is TGTGCCAGCAGCCATCCCGGGACTAGCGGGAGGATCGGCTACGAGCAGTACTTC. Translated: CASSHPGTSGRIGYEQYF. The chain uses TRBV4-2 and TRBJ2-7, with 15 bases fitting TRBD2. V was pared by 3 bases and J by 3 bases, with 9 bases of the junction left unmatched. Germline loops: CDR1 LGHNA, CDR2 YNFKEQ. The CDR3 covers 18 residues.

The chain has TRBV9 and TRBJ2-5; the match to TRBD1 covers 8 bases. V gave up 8 bases and J gave up 2 bases; unmatched junction bases: 8. The CDR3 extends over 14 amino acids. Germline V gene lookup returns CDR1 SGDLS and CDR2 YYNGEE. The CDR3 nucleotides are TGTGCCAGTTCCCAGGGGGCCCTTCAAGAGACCCAGTACTTC. This encodes CASSQGALQETQYF.

The rearrangement links TRBV9 to TRBJ2-5, with a possible D match to TRBD1 (6 bases). Trimming cost V 3 bases and J 4 bases, with 13 bases left between them. The CDR3 extends over 14 amino acids. CDR1 and CDR2 (germline): SGDLS, YYNGEE. CDR3 residues: CASSAGQRRETQYF. CDR3 in DNA: TGTGCCAGCAGCGCCGGACAGAGGAGAGAGACCCAGTACTTC.

The V and J genes are TRBV5-1 and TRBJ2-5, with TRBD1 matching over 7 bases. The germline CDR1 and CDR2 sequences are SGHRS and YFSETQ. This CDR3 region has 15 residues. Trimming removed 2 bases from V and 5 bases from J; junction bases left unmatched: 9. Here the CDR3 DNA reads TGCGCCAGCAGCTTCACCGGGACAGTCGACGAGACCCAGTACTTC. This codes for CASSFTGTVDETQYF.

The chain employs TRBV7-2 and TRBJ2-1; 9 bases line up with TRBD1. V shed 4 bases and J 2 bases; nucleotides not matched to a gene: 3. Germline CDR1 and CDR2: SGHTA and FQGNSA. This CDR3 has 15 amino acids. Here the CDR3 DNA reads TGTGCCAGCAGCTATGACAGGGGGACCTACAATGAGCAGTTCTTC. As protein: CASSYDRGTYNEQFF. Together with reference TRBV7-2 and TRBJ2-1, the CDR3 gives the full variable domain: GAGVSQSPSNKVTEKGKDVELRCDPISGHTALYWYRQSLGQGLEFLIYFQGNSAPDKSGLPSDRFSAERTGGSVSTLTIQRTQQEDSAVYLCASSYDRGTYNEQFFGPGTRLTVL.

This CDR3 reads CAWSVVGADTEAFF. CDR3 coding DNA: TGTGCCTGGAGTGTGGTGGGGGCGGACACTGAAGCTTTCTTT. The rearrangement uses TRBV30 and TRBJ1-1, with D tentatively TRBD1 (6 bases). There are 14 residues in the CDR3. CDR1 is GTSNPN and CDR2 is SVGIG in the germline V gene (reference sequence). The V gene lost 0 bases and the J gene lost 3 bases, with 11 bases spanning the gap.

The genes are TRBV13 and TRBJ2-1; 7 nucleotides align to TRBD2. The germline CDR1 and CDR2 sequences are PRHDT and FYEKMQ (reference sequence). The CDR3 contains 15 residues. The trim removed 3 bases at V and 6 bases at J, leaving 8 bases unmatched. The CDR3 loop reads CASSLVGRQTNEQFF. CDR3 coding DNA: TGTGCCAGCAGCTTGGTCGGGAGGCAAACCAATGAGCAGTTCTTC.

A single count supports this clone. The rearrangement links TRBV28 to TRBJ2-7, with D perhaps TRBD1 (6 bases). With 8 bases removed from V and 2 bases from J, the gap between germline ends came to 22 bases. The CDR3 runs to 16 residues. Germline CDR1 and CDR2: MDHEN and SYDVKM. CDR3 DNA: TGTGCCAGCTCCCCCCTTACTGGGACATTTGCCTACGAGCAGTACTTC. Its translation: CASSPLTGTFAYEQYF.

In this sample, this clone turned up once. This chain connects TRBV15 to TRBJ2-5; 10 bases line up with TRBD1. Germline-derived CDR1 and CDR2 are LNHNV and YYDKDF (reference sequence). V was clipped by 1 base and J by 5 bases; unmatched bases: 4. The CDR3 spans 15 residues. The CDR3 protein is CATSRATGGGETQYF. CDR3 sequence (DNA): TGTGCCACCAGCAGAGCGACAGGGGGCGGCGAGACCCAGTACTTC.

This chain links TRBV15 with TRBJ1-4; D is ambiguous. The V gene lost 0 bases and the J gene lost 4 bases, with 3 bases spanning the gap. Per the germline V gene, CDR1 is LNHNV and CDR2 is YYDKDF (reference sequence). This CDR3 spans 13 amino acids. The CDR3 DNA is TGTGCCACCAGCAGAGACAGTAATGAAAAACTGTTTTTT. This sequence encodes CATSRDSNEKLFF.

The V call is TRBV7-9, the J call TRBJ2-4, with 7 bases lining up with TRBD1. The CDR3 length is 15 residues. After removal of 5 bases from V and 7 bases from J, the junction contained 11 bases not matched to a gene. In germline, CDR1 is SEHNR, CDR2 FQNEAQ (reference sequence). Here the CDR3 reads CASSPPHRGMNIQYF. In DNA, the CDR3 is TGTGCCAGCAGCCCGCCCCACAGGGGTATGAACATTCAGTACTTC.

This sequence joins TRBV9 and TRBJ1-4, with no clear D. CDR3 size: 14 residues. Trimming took 0 bases from V and 5 from J, leaving 8 bases between them. Germline V gene sequence: CDR1 SGDLS, CDR2 YYNGEE. The CDR3 region is CASSVEADNEKLFF. The CDR3 nucleotides read TGTGCCAGCAGCGTAGAAGCGGACAATGAAAAACTGTTTTTT.

The V and J genes are TRBV14 and TRBJ1-6; 8 bases align to TRBD1. The length of the CDR3 is 15 residues. V lost 4 bases, J lost 7 bases, and 6 bases stayed unmatched. Per the germline V gene, CDR1 is SGHDN and CDR2 is FVKESK. CDR3 sequence reads: CASSLRQGLNSPLHF. CDR3 nucleotide sequence: TGTGCCAGCAGCCTACGACAGGGGCTGAATTCACCCCTCCACTTT.

The chain recombines TRBV27 with TRBJ2-1; TRBD2 matches at 7 bases. V was clipped by 4 bases and J by 2 bases; unmatched bases: 2. CDR1 is MNHEY, CDR2 SMNVEV, per germline (reference sequence). This CDR3 contains 14 residues. The CDR3 here is CASSSGTTYNEQFF. In DNA, the CDR3 is TGTGCCAGCAGTTCCGGGACTACCTACAATGAGCAGTTCTTC.

The rearrangement links TRBV4-2 to TRBJ2-7; 9 bases match TRBD2. V was clipped by 4 bases and J by 4 bases; unmatched bases: 8. Germline V gene lookup returns CDR1 LGHNA and CDR2 YNFKEQ. The CDR3 is 15 residues long. The CDR3 region is CASSLRLAETYEQYF. The DNA for the CDR3 is TGTGCCAGCAGCCTCCGACTAGCGGAGACATACGAGCAGTACTTC.

The J gene is TRBJ2-5, the V gene TRBV29-1; 8 bases match TRBD1. Unmatched junction bases numbered 15, after V lost 7 bases and J lost 5 bases. The CDR3 loop spans 15 amino acids. Germline V gene sequence: CDR1 SQVTM, CDR2 ANQGSEA. The CDR3, as DNA: TGCAGCGGTGCCCGGTCTCAGGGGGCAGGCGAGACCCAGTACTTC. This gives the protein CSGARSQGAGETQYF. The complete variable domain, with remaining parts taken from reference TRBV29-1 and TRBJ2-5, reads SAVISQKPSRDICQRGTSLTIQCQVDSQVTMMFWYRQQPGQSLTLIATANQGSEATYESGFVIDKFPISRPNLTFSTLTVSNMSPEDSSIYLCSGARSQGAGETQYFGPGTRLLVL.

The chain couples TRBV13 to TRBJ2-2; 11 positions match TRBD2. CDR1 is PRHDT, CDR2 FYEKMQ, per germline (reference sequence). This CDR3 has 17 residues. V lost 5 bases and J lost 1; bases outside the gene matches: 6. The CDR3, as DNA: TGTGCCAGCAGCAGGGGGGGGACTAGCGGGAACACCGGGGAGCTGTTTTTT. This gives the protein CASSRGGTSGNTGELFF. The variable domain in full, with the rest retrieved from reference TRBV13 and TRBJ2-2, is AAGVIQSPRHLIKEKRETATLKCYPIPRHDTVYWYQQGPGQDPQFLISFYEKMQSDKGSIPDRFSAQQFSDYHSELNMSSLELGDSALYFCASSRGGTSGNTGELFFGEGSRLTVL.

This sequence joins TRBV19 and TRBJ2-7, with 9 bases identical to TRBD2. V shed 4 bases, J shed 6 bases, and the junction held 4 bases outside the gene matches. There are 13 residues in the CDR3. Germline assignment: CDR1 LNHDA and CDR2 SQIVND (reference sequence). The CDR3, as DNA: TGTGCCAGTAGTAGCGGGAGGGCCGGCGAGCAGTACTTC. Protein sequence: CASSSGRAGEQYF.

The V gene is TRBV6-5, the J gene TRBJ2-7, with D perhaps matching TRBD2 (6 bases). The V gene's germline CDR1 is MNHEY and CDR2 SVGAGI. V dropped 7 bases and J dropped 3 bases, with 13 bases sitting between them. The CDR3 is made up of 13 amino acids. This CDR3 is CASKEIADYEQYF. The DNA for the CDR3 is TGTGCCAGCAAGGAAATAGCGGACTACGAGCAGTACTTC.

This chain uses TRBV3-1 (or the pseudogene TRBV3-2) with TRBJ1-4; no clear D gene. The CDR3 consists of 14 residues. Germline V CDR1 and CDR2: LGHDT, YNNKEL (reference sequence). V was cut by 1 base and J by 4 bases, with 7 bases left in between. The CDR3 protein is CASSQAGGNEKLFF. The DNA of the CDR3 is TGTGCCAGCAGCCAAGCCGGCGGTAATGAAAAACTGTTTTTT.